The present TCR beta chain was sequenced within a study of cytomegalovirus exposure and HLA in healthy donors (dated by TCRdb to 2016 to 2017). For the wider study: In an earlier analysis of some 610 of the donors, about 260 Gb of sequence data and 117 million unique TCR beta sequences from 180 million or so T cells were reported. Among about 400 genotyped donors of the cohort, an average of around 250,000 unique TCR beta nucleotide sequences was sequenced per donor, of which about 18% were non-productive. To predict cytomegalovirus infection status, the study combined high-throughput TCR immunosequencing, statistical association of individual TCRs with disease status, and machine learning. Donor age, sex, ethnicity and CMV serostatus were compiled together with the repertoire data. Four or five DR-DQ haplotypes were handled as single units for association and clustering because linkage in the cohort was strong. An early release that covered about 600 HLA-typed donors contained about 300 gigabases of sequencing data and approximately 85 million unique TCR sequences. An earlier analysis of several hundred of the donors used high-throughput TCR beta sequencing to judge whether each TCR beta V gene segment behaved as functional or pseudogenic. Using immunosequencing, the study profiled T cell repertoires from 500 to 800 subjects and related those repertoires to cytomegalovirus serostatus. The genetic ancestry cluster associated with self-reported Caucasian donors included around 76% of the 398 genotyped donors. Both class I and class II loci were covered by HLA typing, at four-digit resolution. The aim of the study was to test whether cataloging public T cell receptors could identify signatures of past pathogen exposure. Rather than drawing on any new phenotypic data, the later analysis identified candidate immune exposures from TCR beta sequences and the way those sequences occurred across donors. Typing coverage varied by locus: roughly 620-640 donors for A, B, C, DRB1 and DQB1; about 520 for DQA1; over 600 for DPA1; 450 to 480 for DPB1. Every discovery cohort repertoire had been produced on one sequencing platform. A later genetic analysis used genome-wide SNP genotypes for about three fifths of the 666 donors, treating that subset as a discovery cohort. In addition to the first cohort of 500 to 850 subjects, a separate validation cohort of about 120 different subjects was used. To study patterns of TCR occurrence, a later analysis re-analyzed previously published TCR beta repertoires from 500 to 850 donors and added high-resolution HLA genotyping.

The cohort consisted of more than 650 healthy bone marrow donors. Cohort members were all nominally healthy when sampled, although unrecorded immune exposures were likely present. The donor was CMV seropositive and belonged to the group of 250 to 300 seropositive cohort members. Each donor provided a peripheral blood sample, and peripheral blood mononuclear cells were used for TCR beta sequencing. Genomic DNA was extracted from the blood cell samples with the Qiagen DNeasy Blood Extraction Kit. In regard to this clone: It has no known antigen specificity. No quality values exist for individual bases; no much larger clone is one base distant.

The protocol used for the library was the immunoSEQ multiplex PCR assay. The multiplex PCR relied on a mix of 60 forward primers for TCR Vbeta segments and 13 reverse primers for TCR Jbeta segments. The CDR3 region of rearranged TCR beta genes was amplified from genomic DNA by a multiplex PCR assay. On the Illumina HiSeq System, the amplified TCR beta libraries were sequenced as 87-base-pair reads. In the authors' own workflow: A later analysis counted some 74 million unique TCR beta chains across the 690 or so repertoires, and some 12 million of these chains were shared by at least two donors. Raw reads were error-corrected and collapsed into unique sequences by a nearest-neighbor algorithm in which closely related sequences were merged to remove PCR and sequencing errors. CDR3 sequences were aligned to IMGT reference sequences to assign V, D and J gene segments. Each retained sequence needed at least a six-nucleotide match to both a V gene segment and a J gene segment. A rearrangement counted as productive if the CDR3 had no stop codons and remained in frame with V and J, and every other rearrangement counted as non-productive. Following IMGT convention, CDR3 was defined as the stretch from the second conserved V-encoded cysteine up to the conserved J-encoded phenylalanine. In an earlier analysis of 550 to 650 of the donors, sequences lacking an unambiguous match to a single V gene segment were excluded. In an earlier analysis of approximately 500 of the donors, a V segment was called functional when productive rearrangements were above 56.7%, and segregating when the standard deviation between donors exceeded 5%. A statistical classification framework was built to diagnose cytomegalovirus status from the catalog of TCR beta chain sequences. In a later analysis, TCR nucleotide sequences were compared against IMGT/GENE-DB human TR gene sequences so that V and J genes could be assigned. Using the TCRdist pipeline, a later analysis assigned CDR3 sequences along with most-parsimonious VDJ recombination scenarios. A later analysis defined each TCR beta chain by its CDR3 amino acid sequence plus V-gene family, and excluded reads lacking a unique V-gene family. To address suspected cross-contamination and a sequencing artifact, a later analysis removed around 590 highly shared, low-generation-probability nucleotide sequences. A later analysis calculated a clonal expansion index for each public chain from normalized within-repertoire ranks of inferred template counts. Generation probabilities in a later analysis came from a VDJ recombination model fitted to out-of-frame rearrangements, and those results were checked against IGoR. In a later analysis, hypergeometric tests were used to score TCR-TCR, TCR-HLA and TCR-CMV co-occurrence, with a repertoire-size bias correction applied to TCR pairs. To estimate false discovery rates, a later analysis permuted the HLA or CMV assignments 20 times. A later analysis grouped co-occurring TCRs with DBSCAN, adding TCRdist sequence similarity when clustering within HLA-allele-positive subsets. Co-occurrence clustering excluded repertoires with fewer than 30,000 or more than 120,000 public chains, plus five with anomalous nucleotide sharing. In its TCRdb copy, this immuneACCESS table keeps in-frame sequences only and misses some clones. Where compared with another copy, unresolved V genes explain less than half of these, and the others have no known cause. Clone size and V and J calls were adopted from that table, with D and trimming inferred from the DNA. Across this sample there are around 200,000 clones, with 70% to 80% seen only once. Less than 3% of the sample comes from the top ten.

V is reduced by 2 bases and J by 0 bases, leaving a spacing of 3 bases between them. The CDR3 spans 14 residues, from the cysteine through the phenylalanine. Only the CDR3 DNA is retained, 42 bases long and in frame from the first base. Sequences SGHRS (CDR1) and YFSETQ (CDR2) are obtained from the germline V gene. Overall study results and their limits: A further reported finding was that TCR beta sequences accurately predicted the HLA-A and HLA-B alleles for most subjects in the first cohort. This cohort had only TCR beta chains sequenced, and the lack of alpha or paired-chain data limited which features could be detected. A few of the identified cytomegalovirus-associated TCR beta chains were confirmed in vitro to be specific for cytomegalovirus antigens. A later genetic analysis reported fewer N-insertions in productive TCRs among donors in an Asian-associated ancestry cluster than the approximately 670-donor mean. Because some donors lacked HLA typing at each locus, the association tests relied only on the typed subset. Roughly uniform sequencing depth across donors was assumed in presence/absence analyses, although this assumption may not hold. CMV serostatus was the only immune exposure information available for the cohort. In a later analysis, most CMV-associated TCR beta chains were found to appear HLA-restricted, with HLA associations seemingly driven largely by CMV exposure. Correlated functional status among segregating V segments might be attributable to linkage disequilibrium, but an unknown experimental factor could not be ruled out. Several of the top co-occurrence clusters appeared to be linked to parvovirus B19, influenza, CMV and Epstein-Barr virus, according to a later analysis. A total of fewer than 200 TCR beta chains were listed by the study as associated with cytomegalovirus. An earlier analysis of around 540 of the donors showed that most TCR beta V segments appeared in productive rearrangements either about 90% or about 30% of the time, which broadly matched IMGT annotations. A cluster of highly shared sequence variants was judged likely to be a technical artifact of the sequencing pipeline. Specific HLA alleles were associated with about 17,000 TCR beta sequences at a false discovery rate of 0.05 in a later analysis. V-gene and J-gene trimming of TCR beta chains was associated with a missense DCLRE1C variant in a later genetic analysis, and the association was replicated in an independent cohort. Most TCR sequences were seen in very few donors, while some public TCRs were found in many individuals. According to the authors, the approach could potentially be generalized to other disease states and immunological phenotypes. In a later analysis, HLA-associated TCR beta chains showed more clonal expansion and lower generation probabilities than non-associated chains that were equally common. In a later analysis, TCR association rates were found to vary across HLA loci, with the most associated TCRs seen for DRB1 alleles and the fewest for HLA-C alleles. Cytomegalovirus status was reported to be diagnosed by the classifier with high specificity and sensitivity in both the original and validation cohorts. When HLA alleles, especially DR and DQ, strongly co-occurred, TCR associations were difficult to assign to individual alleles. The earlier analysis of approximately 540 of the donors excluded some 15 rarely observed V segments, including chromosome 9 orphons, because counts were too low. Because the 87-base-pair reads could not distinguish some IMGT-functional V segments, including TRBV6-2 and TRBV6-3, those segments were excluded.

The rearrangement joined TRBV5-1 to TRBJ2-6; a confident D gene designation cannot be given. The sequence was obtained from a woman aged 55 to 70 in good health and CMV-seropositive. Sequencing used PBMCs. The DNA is TGCGCCAGCAGCTTCGTCTCTGGGGCCAACGTCCTGACTTTC. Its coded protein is CASSFVSGANVLTF.